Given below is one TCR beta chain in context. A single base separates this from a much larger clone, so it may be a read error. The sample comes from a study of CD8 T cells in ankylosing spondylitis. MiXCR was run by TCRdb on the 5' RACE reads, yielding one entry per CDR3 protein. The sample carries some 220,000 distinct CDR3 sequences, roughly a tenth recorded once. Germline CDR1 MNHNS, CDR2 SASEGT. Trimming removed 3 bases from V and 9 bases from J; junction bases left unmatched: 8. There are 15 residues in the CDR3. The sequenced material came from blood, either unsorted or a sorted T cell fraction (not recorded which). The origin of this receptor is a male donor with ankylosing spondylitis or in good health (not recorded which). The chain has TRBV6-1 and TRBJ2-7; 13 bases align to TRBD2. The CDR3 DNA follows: TGTGCCAGCAGTGAGGGGACTAGCGGGACGGACGGGCAGTACTTC. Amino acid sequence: CASSEGTSGTDGQYF.